This TCR beta chain was sequenced during a study of identical twins. A template switching step contributed a universal primer site, while unique molecular identifiers were present in the cDNA. TCRdb re-analysed the 5' RACE reads in MiXCR, keeping a single row per CDR3 protein. The data contain hundreds of thousands of distinct CDR3 sequences, roughly 6% of them singletons. V lost 7 bases and J lost 4; bases outside the gene matches: 2. The CDR3 is made up of 12 amino acids. The germline V gene has CDR1 MGHRA and CDR2 YSYEKL. The table lists this clonotype with many counts. The gene calls are TRBV4-1 and TRBJ2-5, with TRBD2 identical over 8 bases. Input material: naive T cells sorted from blood. This TCR derives from a man in his late teens or twenties in good health. The chain's CDR3 is CASNGGGETQYF. In nucleotides, the CDR3 is TGCGCCAGCAACGGGGGGGGAGAGACCCAGTACTTC.